This section outlines one TCR beta chain sequence together with its context. This clonotype has ten or more counts. Its binding antigen is unknown. No quality values exist for individual bases; no much larger clone is one base distant. Read against the paper, the sample's treatment or condition label means: live attenuated yellow fever vaccine strain. At each blood-draw timepoint, two biological replicates of bulk PBMCs were collected. A standard Ficoll-Paque protocol was used to isolate PBMCs from peripheral blood. TriZol was used to extract RNA from bulk PBMCs, from CD4 and CD8 fractions, and from dextramer-positive and dextramer-negative fractions. The sample originates from a study of T cells after yellow fever vaccination (dated by TCRdb to between 2018 and 2021). The study in broad terms: The SMART-Seq v4 Ultra Low Input RNA kit was used to prepare libraries from fractions with low cell numbers. To follow T-cell clones before and after both primary and booster YFV17D yellow fever vaccination, bulk TCR alpha and beta repertoires underwent longitudinal sequencing. Two healthy male donors, one aged 18 to 30 and one aged 30 to 39 years, were included in the cohort. Blood was drawn at multiple timepoints before and after primary and secondary immunization, with bulk PBMC replicates and cell subsets isolated. Beyond this particular receptor, the publication reports: A small share of clonotypes was detected in both CD4 and CD8 compartments, with the overlap likely arising from convergent recombination. Most clones expanded after primary vaccination (around 97% of CD4 and about 85% of CD8) were re-detected after the booster, suggesting that broad memory maintenance occurred. Computational filtering was required because FACS-sorted repertoires could contain abundant contaminating clonotypes from the bulk population. Only two donors were included in the study, so the extent to which the findings can be generalized is limited. The secondary T-cell response was found to be weaker but faster than the primary response, with a peak reached on day 5 rather than on day 15.

Sequencing used an Illumina NovaSeq 6000. TCR cDNA was synthesized by 5'RACE template switching, through which a universal primer site and unique molecular identifiers were introduced. cDNA synthesis was primed from both the TCR alpha and TCR beta constant segments. Library amplification used two PCR steps, and the second PCR step added sample barcodes and sequencing adapters. Sequencing of the libraries was done on either Illumina HiSeq 2500 (2x100 bp) or NovaSeq (2x150 bp). The original methods were these. Reads were demultiplexed and collapsed into UMI consensus sequences with MIGEC, and V(D)J alignment was performed with MiXCR. Using edgeR on replicate PBMC samples, clonotypes were called vaccine-responding if FDR was below 0.01 and the log2 fold change was above 5 up to day 15. CD4 or CD8 identity was assigned to each bulk clonotype according to whether the clonotype was present at higher abundance in the sequenced CD4 repertoire or the sequenced CD8 repertoire. Using fastp trimming at Q25 and MiXCR clonotype assembly, TCRdb reanalyzed the public sequencing data and kept in-frame beta chains. Identical CDR3 protein sequences are pooled into one entry, listed with their most common genes and DNA. The V and J calls come from TCRdb's annotation, not from the publication. The sample profile shows about 240,000 distinct CDR3 sequences; more than 3.5% of them were found once. Together, the top ten hold under 20% of the sample.

The germline V gene gives CDR1 as SGHTA and CDR2 as FQGTGA. V has 5 bases trimmed and J has 1 base trimmed; junction bases matching no gene number 6. Measured from the cysteine to the phenylalanine, the CDR3 is 15 residues long. The sequence is cut down to CDR3 DNA, 45 bases in frame from base 1. This TCR was recovered from a man between 18 and 29 years old who received the YFV17D yellow fever vaccine. The chain is encoded by TRBV7-3 joined to TRBJ2-3, with TRBD1 identical over 7 junction bases. This sample comprised PBMCs, obtained 15 days after the yellow fever booster vaccination. This receptor has the CDR3 CASSTIGQGTDTQYF. The DNA reads TGTGCCAGCAGCACTATCGGACAGGGCACAGATACGCAGTATTTT. Reference TRBV7-3 and TRBJ2-3 genes cover what lies past the CDR3, so the full variable domain is GAGVSQTPSNKVTEKGKYVELRCDPISGHTALYWYRQSLGQGPEFLIYFQGTGAADDSGLPNDRFFAVRPEGSVSTLKIQRTERGDSAVYLCASSTIGQGTDTQYFGPGTRLTVL.